This section outlines one TCR beta chain sequence together with its context. This clonotype was recorded only once. It lacks a known antigen. No base quality values were provided; no much bigger clone lies one nucleotide off. These data belong to a study of identical twins (dated by TCRdb to 2015 to 2016). For the study in its entirety: To test whether fetal clonotypes persist, this study deep-sequenced TCR alpha and beta repertoires from monozygotic twins, from unrelated adults of various ages, and from cord blood. To rule out contamination, replicate twin experiments were performed at different times with different library preparation protocols. Points the paper makes about the study in general: In monozygotic twins, out-of-frame TCR alpha sharing was systematically underestimated by recombination models, although the models agreed with sharing between unrelated individuals. Fewer insertions were carried by abundant cord blood beta clonotypes; a weaker similar trend was observed in young adult naive repertoires, while no such trend was observed in memory repertoires. In beta out-of-frame sequences, excess twin sharing was weaker, because having fewer shared sequences lowered the signal-to-noise ratio. Compared with coincidental sharing between unrelated individuals, an excess of low generation-probability sequences was observed among out-of-frame TCR alpha sequences shared between twins. Invariant T cells such as MAIT and iNKT could partly confound zero-insertion analyses, though diverse VJ usage argued against this for most clonotypes. Because the same donors could not be followed over many years, the conclusions depended on cross-sectional statistical analysis.

To prepare the library, 5' RACE was applied. This sample was sequenced with an Illumina HiSeq 2000. Template switching introduced a universal primer binding site; the final cDNA contained a unique molecular identifier, enabling accurate counting of TCR cDNA molecules. Specific primers in the conserved constant-segment region were used to synthesize first-strand cDNA for TCR alpha and beta chains. To control for contamination, every cDNA library carried two barcodes: a SMART-Mk sample barcode plus Illumina barcodes. TruSeq adapter sequences, together with Illumina sample barcodes, were added in two successive PCR steps. Sequencing of the TCR alpha and beta cDNA libraries was done on the Illumina HiSeq platform using custom primers. Processing in the source paper ran as follows. Unique molecular identifiers were extracted from raw reads with MiGEC, and CDR3 positions were determined with MiXCR. For each individual, recombination models were inferred using an EM algorithm with the repgenHMM and IGoR tools. The tcR package in R was used for shared clonotype analysis, with sharing normalized by the product of cloneset sizes. To study raw recombination free of thymic and clonal selection effects, out-of-frame nonproductive sequences were analyzed. TCRdb reprocessing: public reads trimmed at Q25 with fastp, clones called with MiXCR, in-frame beta chains kept. Rows are combined by CDR3 protein, so each entry shows the most common genes and DNA. These V and J calls are TCRdb output, not the study's own analysis. This sample holds 1,800,000 or so distinct CDR3 sequences; around 33% were observed only once. Jointly, the top ten make up over 0.25% of the sample.

V and J lose 6 bases and 0 bases, and a span of 14 bases separates them. For CDR1 and CDR2, the germline V gene lists MNHNS and SASEGT. The CDR3, cysteine through phenylalanine, is 15 amino acids long. This entry keeps only the CDR3 DNA: 45 bases, framed from base 1. Only healthy Caucasian donors were included. This clonotype was sampled from a newborn girl in good health. The chain was built from TRBV6-1 and TRBJ1-1; TRBD1 is perhaps the D gene, given 6 matching bases. Sequenced: cord blood. The nucleotides read TGTGCCAGCAGCGCCGTGGGGGCCATGAACACTGAAGCTTTCTTT. This is translated as CASSAVGAMNTEAFF.